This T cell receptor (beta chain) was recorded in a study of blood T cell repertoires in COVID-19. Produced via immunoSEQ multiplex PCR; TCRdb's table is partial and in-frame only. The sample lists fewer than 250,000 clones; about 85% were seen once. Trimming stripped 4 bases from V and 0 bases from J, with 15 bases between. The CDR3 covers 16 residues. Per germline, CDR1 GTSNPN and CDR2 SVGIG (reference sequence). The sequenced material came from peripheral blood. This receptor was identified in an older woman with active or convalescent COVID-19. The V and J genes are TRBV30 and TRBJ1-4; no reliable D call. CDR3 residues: CAWTPGFGSTNEKLFF. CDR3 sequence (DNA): TGTGCCTGGACCCCAGGTTTTGGGTCAACTAATGAAAAACTGTTTTTT.